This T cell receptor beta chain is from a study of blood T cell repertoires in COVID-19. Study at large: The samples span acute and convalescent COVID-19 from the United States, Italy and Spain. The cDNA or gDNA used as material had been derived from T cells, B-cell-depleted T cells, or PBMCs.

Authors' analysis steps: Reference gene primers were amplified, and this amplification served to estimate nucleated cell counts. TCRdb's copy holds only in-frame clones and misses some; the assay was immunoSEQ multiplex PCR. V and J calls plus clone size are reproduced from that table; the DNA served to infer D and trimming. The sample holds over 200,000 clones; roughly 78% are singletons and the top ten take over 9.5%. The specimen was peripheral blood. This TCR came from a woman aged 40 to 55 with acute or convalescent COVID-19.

CDR3 sequence reads: CASSQDVSLTQQFF. The CDR3 nucleotides read TGCGCCAGCAGCCAAGATGTCTCTTTGACACAGCAGTTCTTC. V and J are TRBV4-1 and TRBJ2-1; D remains ambiguous. The germline V gene encodes CDR1 MGHRA and CDR2 YSYEKL. CDR3 length: 14 amino acids. V was pared by 0 bases and J by 11 bases, with 14 bases between.